In its sample, the clone carrying this T cell receptor (beta chain) was seen a few times. This record comes from a study of T cells after yellow fever vaccination. Each CDR3 protein is one row after TCRdb ran MiXCR on the 5' RACE reads. The sample includes around 300,000 distinct CDR3 sequences, approximately 4.3% seen only once; the top ten take roughly a fifth. This specimen consisted of PBMCs, obtained 15 days after the yellow fever booster vaccination. This TCR was recovered from a man between 18 and 29 years old who received the YFV17D yellow fever vaccine.

In nucleotides, the CDR3 is TGTGCCAGCAGCCACGCGGGGGGGTATGAGCAGTTCTTC. Translated, it gives CASSHAGGYEQFF. V is TRBV7-9 and J is TRBJ2-1; 9 nucleotides match TRBD2. Trimming cost V 5 bases and J 8 bases; bases outside gene matches: 4. Germline V lookup: CDR1 SEHNR, CDR2 FQNEAQ (reference sequence). This CDR3 has 13 residues.